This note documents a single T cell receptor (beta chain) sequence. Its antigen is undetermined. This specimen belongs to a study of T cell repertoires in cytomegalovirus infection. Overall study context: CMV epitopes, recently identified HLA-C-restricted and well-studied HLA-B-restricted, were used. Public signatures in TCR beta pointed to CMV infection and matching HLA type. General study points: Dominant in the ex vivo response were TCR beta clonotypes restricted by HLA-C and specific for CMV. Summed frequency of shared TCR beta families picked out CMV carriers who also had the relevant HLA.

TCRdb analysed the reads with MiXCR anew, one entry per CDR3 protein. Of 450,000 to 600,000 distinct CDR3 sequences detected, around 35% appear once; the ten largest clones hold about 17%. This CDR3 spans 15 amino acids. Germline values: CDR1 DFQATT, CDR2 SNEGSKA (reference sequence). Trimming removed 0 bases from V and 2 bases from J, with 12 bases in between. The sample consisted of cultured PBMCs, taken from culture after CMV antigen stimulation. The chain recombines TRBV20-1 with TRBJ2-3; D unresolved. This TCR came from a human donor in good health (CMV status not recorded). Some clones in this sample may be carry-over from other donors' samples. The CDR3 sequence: CSARDLKRITDTQYF. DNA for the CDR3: TGCAGTGCTAGAGATCTGAAGAGAATCACAGATACGCAGTATTTT.